This is a list of T cell receptor beta chains from one sample in a study of tumour-infiltrating T cells in Burkitt lymphoma. The repertoire was sequenced with immunoSEQ multiplex PCR; TCRdb's copy has only in-frame clones and lacks some. The sample consists of more than 5,000 clones, around 10% of them appearing once. The sequencing input was tumor tissue. The receptor source for this set is a human donor with diffuse large B-cell lymphoma. The CDR3 runs from the conserved cysteine through the conserved F or W. The D gene is left open where the match is weak. Expanded clones get a size class; other rows say once, few or many, or leave the size out.

j_call | v_call | d_call | clone_size | cdr3_nt | cdr3_aa
TRBJ2-7 | TRBV4-1 | TRBD1 | - | TGCGCCAGCAGCCAAACCGGGACAGGGAAACTCGAGCAGTACTTC | CASSQTGTGKLEQYF
TRBJ2-1 | TRBV27 | - | - | TGTGCCAGCAGTTTTGGAGACAGGCGGGAGAATGAGCAGTTCTTC | CASSFGDRRENEQFF
TRBJ2-7 | TRBV7-9 | TRBD2 | - | TGTGCCACACCAACTTTAGCGGGGGAAAGTTACGAGCAGTACTTC | CATPTLAGESYEQYF
TRBJ2-7 | TRBV2 | TRBD2 | - | TGTGCCAGCATCCAATTAGAAGCGGGGGGCCCCGGGCCCGAGCAGTACTTC | CASIQLEAGGPGPEQYF
TRBJ1-3 | TRBV18 | - | few | TGTGCCAGCTCACCCGCGAGTAGTGACTCTAGAAACACCATATATTTT | CASSPASSDSRNTIYF
TRBJ1-4 | TRBV2 | TRBD1 | - | TGTGCCAGCAGTGGGGGACAGGGGATGGGGAATGAAAAACTGTTTTTT | CASSGGQGMGNEKLFF
TRBJ2-3 | TRBV9 | - | few | TGTGCCAGCAGCTCCCTGGGGGATAACACAGATACGCAGTATTTT | CASSSLGDNTDTQYF
TRBJ1-6 | TRBV19 | TRBD1 | - | TGTGCCAGTAGTAGATTTAGGGACAGAGACCTCGCCCTCCACTTT | CASSRFRDRDLALHF
TRBJ1-2 | TRBV28 | - | few | TGTGCCAGCACCAACAGTTATGGCTACACCTTC | CASTNSYGYTF
TRBJ1-5 | TRBV5-1 | - | - | TGCGCCAGCAGCTTGGCTGGGGATCAGCCCCAGCATTTT | CASSLAGDQPQHF
TRBJ1-4 | TRBV4-1 | TRBD1 | - | TGCGCCAGCAGCCCCTACGACCTGGACAGGGTAGGCGAAAAACTGTTTTTT | CASSPYDLDRVGEKLFF
TRBJ2-1 | TRBV29-1 | TRBD1 | few | TGCAGCGTTCTTCCTCTAGGACAGGGCACCTACAATGAGCAGTTCTTC | CSVLPLGQGTYNEQFF
TRBJ1-6 | TRBV7-8 | - | - | TGTGCCAGCAGCTTCCAACCGGAGACGTCGAGCTCCTATAATTCACCCCTCCACTTT | CASSFQPETSSSYNSPLHF
TRBJ1-4 | TRBV4-1 | - | few | TGCGCCAGCAGCCAAGAAGGGCAGGGGATTTCAAAACTGTTTTTT | CASSQEGQGISKLFF
TRBJ2-1 | TRBV10-3 | - | - | TGTGCCATCAGTGTCTACGGGGACAAGAATGAGCAGTTCTTC | CAISVYGDKNEQFF
TRBJ2-2 | TRBV6-1 | - | - | TGTGCCAGCAGTGAAGGGACAGACACCGGGGAGCTGTTTTTT | CASSEGTDTGELFF
TRBJ1-5 | TRBV7-9 | - | - | TGTGCCAGCAGCGAGGGGAATCAGCCCCAGCATTTT | CASSEGNQPQHF
TRBJ1-3 | TRBV28 | - | few | TGTGCCAGCAGCCTCACAGGGTGGAGGAACACCATATATTTT | CASSLTGWRNTIYF
TRBJ2-5 | TRBV6-1 | - | - | TGTGCCAGCAGGAGGAAGAGGGGAGAGACCCAGTACTTC | CASRRKRGETQYF
TRBJ1-2 | TRBV6-5 | - | few | TGTGCCAGCAGTAAGGGCAGGGGAAATGGCTACACCTTC | CASSKGRGNGYTF
TRBJ2-3 | TRBV2 | - | few | TGTGCCAGCAGTGGGCCGAGGGCCACAGATACGCAGTATTTT | CASSGPRATDTQYF
TRBJ1-6 | TRBV9 | TRBD1 | - | TGTGCCAGCAGCGAGAGGACAGGATTTGGTTCACCCCTCCACTTT | CASSERTGFGSPLHF
TRBJ2-5 | TRBV27 | - | few | TGTGCCAGCAGTGATAGGGGGGGGCAGACCCAGTACTTC | CASSDRGGQTQYF
TRBJ1-2 | TRBV6-1 | - | few | TGTGCCAGCAGAATAGAGGGGTGGTATGGCTACACCTTC | CASRIEGWYGYTF
TRBJ1-1 | TRBV28 | - | few | TGTGCCAGCAATCCGTCGGCCAGGGCTAACACTGAAGCTTTCTTT | CASNPSARANTEAFF
TRBJ2-4 | TRBV5-5 | - | few | TGTGCCAGCAGTCTGGTGGGTGCGGCTCTGCTAGCCAAAAACATTCAGTACTTC | CASSLVGAALLAKNIQYF
TRBJ1-1 | TRBV30 | TRBD1 | few | TGTGCCTGGATGAGGGACAGGCGGAACACTGAAGCTTTCTTT | CAWMRDRRNTEAFF
TRBJ2-1 | TRBV27 | - | - | TGTGCCAGCAGTTTATATATACCTAGGGGGGGCAGTGAGCAGTTCTTC | CASSLYIPRGGSEQFF
TRBJ1-5 | TRBV18 | TRBD1 | - | TGTGCCAGCTCGTTCTACCACCCACTTCAATCGGGACAGGTCAATCAGCCCCAGCATTTT | CASSFYHPLQSGQVNQPQHF
TRBJ2-5 | TRBV11-2 | - | few | TGTGCCAGCAGCCCTGGACTGAAAGAGACCCAGTACTTC | CASSPGLKETQYF
TRBJ1-1 | TRBV6-1 | - | few | TGTGCCAGCAGTGAAGGTCCGGGGGCGCACACTGAAGCTTTCTTT | CASSEGPGAHTEAFF
TRBJ1-5 | TRBV5-5 | TRBD1 | few | TGTGCCAGCAGCTTGCGCGGGACAGGGGATCAGCCCCAGCATTTT | CASSLRGTGDQPQHF
TRBJ1-5 | TRBV7-9 | TRBD1 | few | TGTGCCAGCAGCTCTGAGGGACAGCGATCTAATCAGCCCCAGCATTTT | CASSSEGQRSNQPQHF
TRBJ2-5 | TRBV20-1 | - | - | TGCATGGGGGCCCCCCAGGAGACCCAGTACTTC | CMGAPQETQYF
TRBJ2-1 | TRBV4-3 | TRBD2 | - | TGCGCCAGCAGCCAGGCCCCCGGAGCGGGGACCTACAATGAGCAGTTCTTC | CASSQAPGAGTYNEQFF
TRBJ1-1 | TRBV14 | - | - | TGTGCCAGCAGCCTTCAGAGGAGAGACACTGAAGCTTTCTTT | CASSLQRRDTEAFF
TRBJ1-3 | TRBV2 | - | few | TGTGCCAGCAGTCGAGATACGACAGCGCAGGGAAACACCATATATTTT | CASSRDTTAQGNTIYF
TRBJ2-2 | TRBV6-1 | - | few | TGTGCCAGCAATGGGCGGGGAAACACCGGGGAGCTGTTTTTT | CASNGRGNTGELFF
TRBJ2-1 | TRBV6-5 | - | - | TGTGCCAGCAGTTTACGCCGACAGTACAATGAGCAGTTCTTC | CASSLRRQYNEQFF
TRBJ2-3 | TRBV27 | - | - | TGTGCCAGCAGTTTATACCTCACAGGCACAGATACGCAGTATTTT | CASSLYLTGTDTQYF
TRBJ1-6 | TRBV7-6 | TRBD1 | - | TGTGCCAGCAGCTTAGCGGGACAGGGTCTCAGTGCCTATAATTCACCCCTCCACTTT | CASSLAGQGLSAYNSPLHF
TRBJ2-1 | TRBV19 | TRBD2 | few | TGTGCCAGTAGTAAGACTAGCGGGGACTACAATGAGCAGTTCTTC | CASSKTSGDYNEQFF
TRBJ1-2 | TRBV19 | - | - | TGTGCCAGTAGTGGCAGCTCGAACTATGGCTACACCTTC | CASSGSSNYGYTF
TRBJ2-2 | TRBV11-3 | - | - | TGTGCCAGCAGCTACCGGGGGACGAACACCGGGGAGCTGTTTTTT | CASSYRGTNTGELFF
TRBJ2-5 | TRBV11-2 | - | once | TGTGCCAGCAGCTTATCCGGGGAAGCGAAGACCCAGTACTTC | CASSLSGEAKTQYF
TRBJ2-5 | TRBV2 | TRBD2 | - | TGTGCCAGCAGTGAAGGCCCACTAGCGGGGGTTGAGACCCAGTACTTC | CASSEGPLAGVETQYF
TRBJ2-3 | TRBV6-5 | - | few | TGTGCCAGCACCCCTTCGGCGGGGGCGCGGGGTACGCAGTATTTT | CASTPSAGARGTQYF
TRBJ2-1 | TRBV14 | - | - | TGTGCCAGCAGCCAAGTATGGGGGGTTTACAATGAGCAGTTCTTC | CASSQVWGVYNEQFF
TRBJ2-1 | TRBV6-1 | TRBD2 | few | TGTGCCAGCAGTGATAATAGCGGGGTGTATGAGCAGTTCTTC | CASSDNSGVYEQFF
TRBJ1-1 | TRBV13 | TRBD1 | - | TGTGCCAGCAGCTCCATGGACAGGGAGAAGTCTGAAGCTTTCTTT | CASSSMDREKSEAFF
TRBJ2-5 | TRBV7-9 | - | few | TGTGCCAGCAGCTCTGGGACCGGGCCACGGGAGACCCAGTACTTC | CASSSGTGPRETQYF
TRBJ2-7 | TRBV4-1 | - | once | TGCGCCAGCAGCCAGGGGCCCCACTCCTACGAGCAGTACTTC | CASSQGPHSYEQYF